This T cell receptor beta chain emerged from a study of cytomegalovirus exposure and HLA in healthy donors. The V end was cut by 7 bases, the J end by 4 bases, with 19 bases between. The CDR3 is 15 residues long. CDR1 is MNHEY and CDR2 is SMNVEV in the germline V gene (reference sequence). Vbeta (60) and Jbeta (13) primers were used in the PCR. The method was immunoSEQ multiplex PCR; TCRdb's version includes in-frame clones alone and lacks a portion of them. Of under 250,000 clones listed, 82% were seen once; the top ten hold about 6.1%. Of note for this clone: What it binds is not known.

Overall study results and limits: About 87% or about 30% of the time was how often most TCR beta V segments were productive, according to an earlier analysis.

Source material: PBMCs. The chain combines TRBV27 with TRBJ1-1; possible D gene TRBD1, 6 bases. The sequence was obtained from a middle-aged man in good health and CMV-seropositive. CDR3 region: CASKGGVGRITEAFF. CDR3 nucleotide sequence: TGTGCCAGCAAAGGGGGAGTCGGGCGAATCACTGAAGCTTTCTTT.